Listed here is a single TCR beta chain. Antigen unknown. This entry belongs to a study of OX40 agonist ivuxolimab in advanced cancers. Study-level information: Recorded diagnoses for dose-escalation patients were hepatocellular carcinoma, melanoma, renal cell or head and neck cancer. Regarding the study as a whole: Low clonal expansion, among the lowest seen, marked partial responders at 0.1-3.0 mg/kg. The specificity for antigen of the expanded peripheral T cells was not determined.

Clones were sequenced by immunoSEQ multiplex PCR, and TCRdb holds only the in-frame ones, with some missing. The sample has 100,000 or so clones, roughly 95% seen once. The germline CDR1 and CDR2 sequences are SGHRS and YFSETQ. Trimming removed 4 bases from V and 2 bases from J, with 15 bases in between. The CDR3 has 15 amino acids. This sequence originates from an adult with an advanced solid tumor such as melanoma, head and neck, liver or kidney cancer. Material: CD4+ or CD8+ T cells sorted from blood, obtained in a trial of the OX40 agonist ivuxolimab. J is TRBJ2-5 and V is TRBV5-1; no definite D call. As DNA, the CDR3 is TGCGCCAGCAGCACCCCCGAGAAGGTTCAAGAGACCCAGTACTTC. Its translation is CASSTPEKVQETQYF.